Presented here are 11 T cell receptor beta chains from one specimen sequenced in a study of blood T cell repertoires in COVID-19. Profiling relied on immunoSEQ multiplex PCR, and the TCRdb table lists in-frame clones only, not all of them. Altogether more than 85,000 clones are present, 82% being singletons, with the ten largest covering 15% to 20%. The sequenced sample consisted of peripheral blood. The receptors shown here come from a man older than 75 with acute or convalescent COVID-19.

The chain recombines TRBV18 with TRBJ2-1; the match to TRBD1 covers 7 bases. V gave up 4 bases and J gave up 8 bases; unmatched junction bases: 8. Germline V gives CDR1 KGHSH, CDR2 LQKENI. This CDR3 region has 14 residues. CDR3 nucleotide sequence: TGTGCCAGCTCACGACAGGGACCTCGGGATGAGCAGTTCTTC. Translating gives CASSRQGPRDEQFF.

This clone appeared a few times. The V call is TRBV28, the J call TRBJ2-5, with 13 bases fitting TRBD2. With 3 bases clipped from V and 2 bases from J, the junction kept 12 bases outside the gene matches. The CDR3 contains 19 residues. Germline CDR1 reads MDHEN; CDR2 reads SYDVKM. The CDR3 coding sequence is TGTGCCAGCAGTTTCAGCCCCATCACGGGACTAGCGGGGCAAGAGACCCAGTACTTC. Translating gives CASSFSPITGLAGQETQYF.

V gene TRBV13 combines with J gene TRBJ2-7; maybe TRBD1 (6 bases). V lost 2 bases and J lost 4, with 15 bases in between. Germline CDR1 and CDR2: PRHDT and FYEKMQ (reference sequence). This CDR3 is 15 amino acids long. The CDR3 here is CASSLPRQASYEQYF. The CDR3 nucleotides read TGTGCCAGCAGCTTACCCCGACAGGCATCATACGAGCAGTACTTC. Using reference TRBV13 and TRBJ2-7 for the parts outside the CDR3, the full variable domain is AAGVIQSPRHLIKEKRETATLKCYPIPRHDTVYWYQQGPGQDPQFLISFYEKMQSDKGSIPDRFSAQQFSDYHSELNMSSLELGDSALYFCASSLPRQASYEQYFGPGTRLTVT.

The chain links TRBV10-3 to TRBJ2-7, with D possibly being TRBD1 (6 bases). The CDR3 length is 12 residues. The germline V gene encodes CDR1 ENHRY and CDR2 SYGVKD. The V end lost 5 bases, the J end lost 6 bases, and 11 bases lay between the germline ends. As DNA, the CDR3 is TGTGCCATCAGTCAGGACAGTAGCGAGCAGTACTTC. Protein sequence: CAISQDSSEQYF.

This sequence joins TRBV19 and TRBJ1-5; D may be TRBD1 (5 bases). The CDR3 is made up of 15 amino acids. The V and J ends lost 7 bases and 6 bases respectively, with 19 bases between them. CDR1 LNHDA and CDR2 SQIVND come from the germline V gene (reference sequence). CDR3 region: CASTPSTASGQPQHF. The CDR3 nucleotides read TGTGCCAGTACCCCATCGACAGCATCGGGTCAGCCCCAGCATTTT.

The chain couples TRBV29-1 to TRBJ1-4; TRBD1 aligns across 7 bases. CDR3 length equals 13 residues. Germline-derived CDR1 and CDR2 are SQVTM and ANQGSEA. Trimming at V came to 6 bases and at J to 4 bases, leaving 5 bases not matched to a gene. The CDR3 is CSVKDRDNEKLFF. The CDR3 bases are TGCAGCGTGAAAGACAGGGATAATGAAAAACTGTTTTTT.

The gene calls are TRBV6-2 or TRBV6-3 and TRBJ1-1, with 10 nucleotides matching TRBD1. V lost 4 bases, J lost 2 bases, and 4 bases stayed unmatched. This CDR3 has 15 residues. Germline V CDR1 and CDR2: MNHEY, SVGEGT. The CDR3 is CASSFQTGGNTEAFF. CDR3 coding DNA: TGTGCCAGCAGTTTTCAGACAGGGGGCAACACTGAAGCTTTCTTT.

CDR3 in amino acids: CASSHDGVYGYTF. The CDR3 nucleotides are TGTGCCAGCAGCCATGACGGGGTCTATGGCTACACCTTC. The rearrangement joins TRBV12-3 or TRBV12-4 to TRBJ1-2; D is uncertain. The CDR3 has 13 residues. The ends were cut back, 6 bases at V and 4 bases at J, with 12 bases in the middle.

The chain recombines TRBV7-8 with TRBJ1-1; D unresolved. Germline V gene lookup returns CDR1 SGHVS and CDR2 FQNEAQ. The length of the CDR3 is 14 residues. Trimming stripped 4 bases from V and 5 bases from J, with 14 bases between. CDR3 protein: CASSSGNSMTEAFF. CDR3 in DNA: TGTGCCAGCAGCTCCGGGAACTCGATGACTGAAGCTTTCTTT.

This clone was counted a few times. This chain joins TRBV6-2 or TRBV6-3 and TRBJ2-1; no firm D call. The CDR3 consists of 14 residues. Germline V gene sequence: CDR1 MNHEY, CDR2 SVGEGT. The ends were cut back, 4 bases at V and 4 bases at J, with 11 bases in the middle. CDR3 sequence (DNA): TGTGCCAGCAGTTGGTCAGTGGTGTACAATGAGCAGTTCTTC. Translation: CASSWSVVYNEQFF.

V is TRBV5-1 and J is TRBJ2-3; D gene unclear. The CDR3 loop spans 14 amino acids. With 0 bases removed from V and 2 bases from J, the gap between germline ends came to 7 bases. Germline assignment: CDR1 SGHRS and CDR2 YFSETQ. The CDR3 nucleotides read TGCGCCAGCAGCTTGGATACTTACACAGATACGCAGTATTTT. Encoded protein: CASSLDTYTDTQYF.